Sequencing of this TCR beta chain was carried out in a study of naive and memory T cell subsets. Ten or more counts support this clonotype. Looked up from germline, CDR1 is DFQATT and CDR2 is SNEGSKA (reference sequence). Trimming removed 6 bases at V and 0 bases at J, with 15 bases between. The CDR3 is 15 amino acids. Amplification of ligated cDNA took four PCR rounds with SP2 and nested alpha and beta constant primers. Reverse transcription of blood and skin TCR RNA was primed at alpha and beta constant regions. TCRdb independently ran MiXCR on the 5' RACE reads; one entry per CDR3 protein. This sample has roughly 62,000 distinct CDR3 sequences; roughly 8.1% occur once, and the top ten carry 19%. An oligonucleotide containing a UMI was ligated to the 3' end of TCR cDNA. Whole blood, 2.5 to 3 ml, came from adult healthy volunteers. Reverse transcription used DNase-treated unsorted total RNA, aiming for about 1 to 1000 ng.

The TCR comes from a female donor in good health. This chain connects TRBV20-1 to TRBJ2-1, with TRBD1 as a possible D gene (5 bases). The CDR3 region is CSAGLSSRSYNEQFF. The CDR3 DNA is TGCAGTGCGGGGCTCTCCTCACGCTCCTACAATGAGCAGTTCTTC.